This T cell receptor beta chain is drawn from a study of blood T cells in healthy people across ages. There are 17 residues in the CDR3. Germline CDR1 and CDR2: LGHNA and YSLEER. As for this clonotype: An end of the junction does not agree with germline; a read error may underlie this.

The use of a sample-barcoded 5' primer and a J-beta primer mix characterized a second PCR of about 7 to 12 cycles. TCRdb used MiXCR to reprocess the 5' RACE reads, holding one entry per CDR3 protein. The table has about 1.5 million distinct CDR3 sequences, approximately 43% seen once. Material for sequencing was blood. This rearrangement joins TRBV4-3 to TRBJ2-3; 7 bases agree with TRBD2. This TCR came from a woman aged 18-29 years in good health. Here the CDR3 DNA reads TGCGCCGGCAGCCAAGATGGTTGGGGACTACCGACAGATGCGCAGTATTTT. Protein sequence: CAGSQDGWGLPTDAQYF.